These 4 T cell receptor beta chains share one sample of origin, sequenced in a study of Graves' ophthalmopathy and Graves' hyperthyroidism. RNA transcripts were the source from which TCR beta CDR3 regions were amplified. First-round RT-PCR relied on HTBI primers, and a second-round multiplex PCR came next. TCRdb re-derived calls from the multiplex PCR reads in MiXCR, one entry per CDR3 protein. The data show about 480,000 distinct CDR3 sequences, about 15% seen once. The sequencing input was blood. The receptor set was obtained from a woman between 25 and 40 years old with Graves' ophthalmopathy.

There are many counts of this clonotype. The CDR3 spells CASSGRTRRPEAFF. The DNA for the CDR3 is TGTGCCAGCAGCGGGCGGACCCGACGGCCTGAAGCTTTCTTT. The chain joins TRBV7-8 to TRBJ1-1; D not certain. V was clipped by 5 bases and J by 6 bases, with 16 bases between them. The CDR3 spans 14 residues. Germline CDR1 and CDR2: SGHVS and FQNEAQ. Full variable domain (rest looked up from reference TRBV7-8 and TRBJ1-1): GAGVSQSPRYKVAKRGQDVALRCDPISGHVSLFWYQQALGQGPEFLTYFQNEAQLDKSGLPSDRFFAERPEGSVSTLKIQRTQQEDSAVYLCASSGRTRRPEAFFGQGTRLTVV.

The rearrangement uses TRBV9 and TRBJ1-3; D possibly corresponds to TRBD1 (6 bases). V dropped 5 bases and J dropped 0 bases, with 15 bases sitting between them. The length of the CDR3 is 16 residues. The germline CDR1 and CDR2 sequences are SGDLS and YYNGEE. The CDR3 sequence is CASSGGDSVSGNTIYF. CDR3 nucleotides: TGTGCCAGCAGTGGGGGCGATAGTGTCTCTGGAAACACCATATATTTT.

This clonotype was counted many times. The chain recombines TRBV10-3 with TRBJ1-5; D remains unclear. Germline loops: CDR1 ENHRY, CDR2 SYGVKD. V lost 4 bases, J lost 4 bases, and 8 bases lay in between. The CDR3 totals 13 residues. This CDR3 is CAISGLVNQPQHF. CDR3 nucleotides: TGTGCCATCAGTGGTCTCGTGAATCAGCCCCAGCATTTT.

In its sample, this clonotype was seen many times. The chain's CDR3 is CASLNERGAYEQYF. The CDR3, as DNA: TGTGCCAGCCTAAATGAGCGGGGAGCCTACGAGCAGTACTTC. The chain joins TRBV28 to TRBJ2-7; the match to TRBD2 covers 7 bases. The CDR3 sequence is 14 residues long. Germline CDR1 reads MDHEN; CDR2 reads SYDVKM. V trimming: 8 bases; J trimming: 2 bases; junction bases outside the gene matches: 9.